This T cell receptor (beta chain) was identified during a study of cytomegalovirus exposure and HLA in healthy donors. Across the whole study: Genetic ancestry analysis placed around four fifths of the roughly 400 donors that were genotyped in the Caucasian-associated cluster.

PCR primers comprised 60 Vbeta and 13 Jbeta primers. The repertoire was sequenced with immunoSEQ multiplex PCR; TCRdb's copy has only in-frame clones and lacks some. The sample lists roughly 150,000 clones; around 79% were seen once. Points on this clone: Its target is unknown.

The CDR3 spans 14 residues. Looked up from germline, CDR1 is KGHSH and CDR2 is LQKENI. The germline V and J ends were trimmed by 3 bases and 3 bases, with 12 bases remaining between them. Study-level findings and limits: TCR beta sequences reportedly predicted most subjects' HLA-A and HLA-B alleles accurately. Reportedly, fewer N-insertions than the roughly 700-donor mean appeared in an Asian-associated ancestry cluster in a later analysis. Previously analyzed data showed that most TCR beta V segments were productive at a frequency of about 87% or about 30%.

The sequenced sample was PBMCs. The chain joins TRBV18 to TRBJ2-7; the D gene is possibly TRBD1 (6 bases). This receptor was identified in a male donor in good health and CMV-seronegative. This chain's CDR3 is CASSPDSTNYEQYF. The CDR3 bases are TGTGCCAGCTCACCGGACAGTACCAACTACGAGCAGTACTTC.